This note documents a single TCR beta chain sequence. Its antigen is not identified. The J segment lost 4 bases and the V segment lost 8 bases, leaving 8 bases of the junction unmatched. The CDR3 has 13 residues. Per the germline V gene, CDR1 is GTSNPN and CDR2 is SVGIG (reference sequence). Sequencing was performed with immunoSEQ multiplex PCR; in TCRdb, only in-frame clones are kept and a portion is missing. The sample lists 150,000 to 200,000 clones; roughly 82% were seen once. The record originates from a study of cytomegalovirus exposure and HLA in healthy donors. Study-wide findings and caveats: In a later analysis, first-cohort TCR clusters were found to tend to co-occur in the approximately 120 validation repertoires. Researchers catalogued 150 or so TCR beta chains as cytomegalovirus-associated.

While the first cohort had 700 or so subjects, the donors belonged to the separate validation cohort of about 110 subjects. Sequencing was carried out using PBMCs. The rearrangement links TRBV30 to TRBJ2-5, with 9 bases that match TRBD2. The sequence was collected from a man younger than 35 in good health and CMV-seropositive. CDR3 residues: CAGWTSEGETQYF. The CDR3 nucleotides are TGTGCCGGATGGACTAGCGAGGGAGAGACCCAGTACTTC.